This T cell receptor beta chain was sequenced in a study of cytomegalovirus exposure and HLA in healthy donors. Study observations and caveats: Reports described diagnosis of cytomegalovirus status by the classifier as highly specific and sensitive. Earlier analysis yielded a pattern in which most TCR beta V segments were productive about 90% or about 30% of the time. HLA-A and HLA-B allele assignments for most subjects were reportedly predicted accurately using TCR beta sequences.

PCR amplification relied on 60 Vbeta primers (plus 13 Jbeta primers). Using immunoSEQ multiplex PCR, the repertoire was profiled, and TCRdb retains in-frame clones only, with some absent. The sample includes under 200,000 clones, roughly 85% of them seen just once. Germline CDR1 is SGHRS and CDR2 is YFSETQ. This CDR3 has 15 amino acids. V shed 1 base and J shed 3 bases, with 13 bases lying between them. At collection, donors were nominally healthy, but unrecorded immune exposures were probable. As concerns this clone: Its antigen is not identified.

The TCR originated in a man aged 50-60 years in good health and CMV-seropositive. The chain recombines TRBV5-1 with TRBJ1-1; D ambiguous. Sequencing used PBMCs. CDR3 residues: CASSLLVGRDTEAFF. CDR3 nucleotide sequence: TGCGCCAGCAGCTTGTTGGTAGGGAGGGACACTGAAGCTTTCTTT.